The 31 T cell receptor beta chains below all came from one sample that was sequenced in a study of control samples from healthy donors and cancer patients. Repertoires were generated with immunoSEQ multiplex PCR, while TCRdb's copy carries only in-frame clones and drops some. The sample consists of fewer than 85,000 clones, about 95% of them appearing once. Sample: blood. These receptors all come from a woman aged 25 to 39 in good health.

The CDR3 sequence is CASWLQGSDEQFF. CDR3 DNA sequence: TGTGCCAGCTGGTTACAGGGTAGCGATGAGCAGTTCTTC. This chain joins TRBV5-6 and TRBJ2-1, with D possibly TRBD1 on 6 matching bases. The CDR3 loop spans 13 amino acids. The V and J ends lost 7 bases and 8 bases respectively, with 16 bases between them. The V gene's germline CDR1 is SGHDT and CDR2 YYEEEE. Variable domain in full (rest from reference TRBV5-6 and TRBJ2-1): DAGVTQSPTHLIKTRGQQVTLRCSPKSGHDTVSWYQQALGQGPQFIFQYYEEEERQRGNFPDRFSGHQFPNYSSELNVNALLLGDSALYLCASWLQGSDEQFFGPGTRLTVL.

CDR3 in amino acids: CASSVDRGSGYTF. As DNA, the CDR3 is TGTGCCAGCAGTGTGGACAGGGGATCTGGCTACACCTTC. The gene calls are TRBV6-4 and TRBJ1-2; 9 bases map to TRBD1. The CDR3 length is 13 residues. J was trimmed by 7 bases and V by 4 bases; bases with no gene match: 4. Germline lookup yields CDR1 MRHNA and CDR2 SNTAGT.

This chain connects TRBV9 to TRBJ1-2, with D tentatively TRBD1 (5 bases). Trimming removed 0 bases at V and 1 base at J, with 10 bases between. The CDR3 consists of 15 residues. Germline assignment: CDR1 SGDLS and CDR2 YYNGEE. The CDR3 sequence: CASSVEGQSNYGYTF. The CDR3 DNA sequence: TGTGCCAGCAGCGTAGAGGGGCAGAGTAACTATGGCTACACCTTC.

This chain links TRBV28 with TRBJ2-1; maybe TRBD2 (6 bases). The CDR3 loop spans 17 amino acids. Trimming pared 6 bases from V and 3 bases from J, leaving 21 bases between. Looked up from germline, CDR1 is MDHEN and CDR2 is SYDVKM. CDR3 DNA: TGTGCCAGCAGAAGAGATTCGGGGGTGGCCGACTACAATGAGCAGTTCTTC. Its protein product is CASRRDSGVADYNEQFF.

The chain has TRBV27 and TRBJ1-5; D ambiguous. V dropped 5 bases and J dropped 0 bases, with 5 bases sitting between them. This CDR3 is 13 amino acids long. The V gene's germline CDR1 is MNHEY and CDR2 SMNVEV (reference sequence). The CDR3 bases are TGTGCCAGCAGTCCCCTTAGCAATCAGCCCCAGCATTTT. This translates into CASSPLSNQPQHF.

CDR3 residues: CASSDSRVRETQYF. The CDR3 DNA sequence: TGTGCCAGCAGCGATAGCCGCGTGAGAGAGACCCAGTACTTC. The chain couples TRBV11-2 to TRBJ2-5; D is unclear. CDR1 is SGHAT, CDR2 FQNNGV, per germline. This CDR3 spans 14 amino acids. Trimming removed 5 bases from V and 4 bases from J, with 14 bases in between.

The V gene is TRBV10-3, the J gene TRBJ1-3; D is ambiguous. The CDR3 consists of 14 residues. Trimming removed 3 bases at V and 0 bases at J, with 6 bases between. Germline V CDR1 and CDR2: ENHRY, SYGVKD. CDR3 sequence (DNA): TGTGCCATCAGTGACCCAGGCTCTGGAAACACCATATATTTT. Translated, it gives CAISDPGSGNTIYF.

This clone occurred once. The chain combines TRBV3-1 (or the pseudogene TRBV3-2) with TRBJ1-2; D is ambiguous. CDR1 and CDR2 (germline): LGHDT, YNNKEL (reference sequence). Trimming left V 4 bases short and J 8 bases short, with 17 bases between. The CDR3 loop spans 14 amino acids. CDR3 protein: CASSLRGLEKGYTF. In DNA, the CDR3 is TGTGCCAGCAGCCTACGTGGGTTGGAAAAAGGCTACACCTTC.

The rearrangement uses TRBV6-5 and TRBJ1-2, with a weak D call TRBD1 (5 bases). The V end was cut by 7 bases, the J end by 3 bases, with 15 bases between. This CDR3 has 14 amino acids. CDR1 is MNHEY and CDR2 is SVGAGI in the germline V gene. The CDR3 DNA sequence: TGTGCCAGCACTAGGGACGGAACGGACTATGGCTACACCTTC. Translating it yields CASTRDGTDYGYTF.

The CDR3 sequence is CASSEAPQGGGYTF. DNA of the CDR3: TGTGCCAGCAGTGAAGCCCCCCAGGGAGGTGGCTACACCTTC. V usage is TRBV6-1 and J usage is TRBJ1-2, with a possible D match to TRBD1 (5 bases). This CDR3 has 14 residues. Trimming pared 0 bases from V and 7 bases from J, leaving 12 bases between. CDR1 and CDR2 from the germline V gene are MNHNS and SASEGT.

The J gene is TRBJ1-2, the V gene TRBV3-1 (or the pseudogene TRBV3-2); no definite D call. The length of the CDR3 is 12 residues. The germline gives CDR1 LGHDT, CDR2 YNNKEL (reference sequence). V lost 1 base to trimming and J lost 8 bases, with 8 bases between them. For the CDR3, the DNA is TGTGCCAGCAGCCAAGGACGATCGGGCTACACCTTC. Translating gives CASSQGRSGYTF.

The chain joins TRBV27 to TRBJ1-1; D is unclear. Trimming cost V 3 bases and J 2 bases, with 16 bases left between them. Germline V gene data show CDR1 as MNHEY and CDR2 as SMNVEV (reference sequence). The CDR3 is 16 residues long. The DNA for the CDR3 is TGTGCCAGCAGTTTTATCCCCCGGCAGGTTAACACTGAAGCTTTCTTT. This codes for CASSFIPRQVNTEAFF.

This clone was detected a few times. The chain has TRBV10-2 and TRBJ1-5, with 10 bases identical to TRBD1. The germline V gene has CDR1 WSHSY and CDR2 SAAADI. J lost 8 bases, V lost 6 bases, and 4 bases had no gene match. There are 13 residues in the CDR3. The CDR3: CASSPGTGEPQHF. For the CDR3, the DNA is TGCGCCAGCAGCCCCGGGACAGGGGAGCCCCAGCATTTT.

The chain employs TRBV5-1 and TRBJ1-6; D gene uncertain. Trimming cost V 3 bases and J 5 bases, with 9 bases left between them. The CDR3 contains 14 residues. CDR1 is SGHRS, CDR2 YFSETQ, per germline. DNA of the CDR3: TGCGCCAGCAGCTCCGGACGAGATAATTCACCCCTCCACTTT. As protein: CASSSGRDNSPLHF.

The chain recombines TRBV20-1 with TRBJ1-2; D is unresolved. Germline values: CDR1 DFQATT, CDR2 SNEGSKA (reference sequence). The CDR3 contains 9 residues. The ends were cut back, 8 bases at V and 0 bases at J, with 1 base in the middle. This CDR3 is CSSNYGYTF. The DNA of the CDR3 is TGCAGTTCTAACTATGGCTACACCTTC.

CDR3: CASSQPGGVNNEQFF. Here the CDR3 DNA reads TGTGCCAGCAGCCAGCCCGGGGGTGTAAACAATGAGCAGTTCTTC. This chain connects TRBV4-2 to TRBJ2-1, with a tentative D call TRBD2 (6 bases). Trimming removed 3 bases at V and 5 bases at J, with 14 bases between. CDR3 length equals 15 residues. Germline V CDR1 and CDR2: LGHNA, YNFKEQ.

This clone was detected once. The V gene is TRBV6-6, the J gene TRBJ2-1; no clear D gene. CDR1 is MNHNY, CDR2 SVGAGI, per germline (reference sequence). V lost 3 bases and J lost 8, with 20 bases in between. The CDR3 consists of 16 residues. DNA for the CDR3: TGTGCCAGCAGTTATAGTGTTCAGGTTGTCATCGATGAGCAGTTCTTC. Its translation is CASSYSVQVVIDEQFF.

This rearrangement joins TRBV7-2 to TRBJ1-1; possible D gene TRBD1, 5 bases. The germline gives CDR1 SGHTA, CDR2 FQGNSA. Trimming stripped 1 base from V and 7 bases from J, with 13 bases between. The CDR3 is made up of 14 amino acids. CDR3 sequence: CASSLDLTGLEAFF. The DNA of the CDR3 is TGTGCCAGCAGCTTAGACCTTACAGGCCTTGAAGCTTTCTTT.

This clone was seen only once. The chain links TRBV5-5 to TRBJ1-5; D uncertain. Germline assignment: CDR1 SGHKS and CDR2 YYEKEE (reference sequence). The CDR3 sequence is 15 residues long. Trimming stripped 0 bases from V and 3 bases from J, with 10 bases between. CDR3 protein: CASSLGGTSNQPQHF. The CDR3 DNA follows: TGTGCCAGCAGCTTGGGGGGTACCTCCAATCAGCCCCAGCATTTT.

The V call is TRBV21-1, the J call TRBJ2-1. TRBV21-1 is flagged as a pseudogene. The CDR3 extends over 17 amino acids. The CDR3 DNA follows: TGTGCCAGCAGCAATCCTTCCAGTCCTAACTCCTACAATGAGCAGTTCTTC. Protein sequence: CASSNPSSPNSYNEQFF.

The chain is built from TRBV2 and TRBJ1-5; D unresolved. This CDR3 is built from 14 residues. Germline V gene lookup returns CDR1 SNHLY and CDR2 FYNNEI. V lost 7 bases, J lost 2 bases, and 12 bases lay in between. The CDR3 DNA sequence: TGTGCCAGCACCCGGGCCACAGGCAATCAGCCCCAGCATTTT. Translating it yields CASTRATGNQPQHF.

The chain combines TRBV6-1 with TRBJ1-6, with D possibly being TRBD1 (5 bases). The CDR3 has 17 amino acids. Germline V lookup: CDR1 MNHNS, CDR2 SASEGT. V was clipped by 1 base and J by 7 bases, with 17 bases between them. The CDR3 DNA reads TGTGCCAGCAGTGAAGGAGGGTCAGGGATTGACAATTCACCCCTCCACTTT. It codes for CASSEGGSGIDNSPLHF.

This chain links TRBV2 with TRBJ1-1; D remains ambiguous. This CDR3 comprises 13 residues. Deletions cut 6 bases from V and 6 bases from J, with 14 bases between. Germline CDR1 reads SNHLY; CDR2 reads FYNNEI. The CDR3 DNA reads as TGTGCCAGCAGGGAGCGGGTCGGGGCTGAAGCTTTCTTT. Residues: CASRERVGAEAFF.

Comment on this clone: This sample includes further DNA sequences coding for the same CDR3. V is TRBV12-3 or TRBV12-4 and J is TRBJ1-5, with 9 bases matching TRBD1. With 5 bases clipped from V and 7 bases from J, the junction kept 3 bases outside the gene matches. This CDR3 comprises 13 residues. In DNA form, the CDR3 reads TGTGCCAGCAGTACAGGGGGCGGCCAGCCCCAGCATTTT. Translated: CASSTGGGQPQHF.

The chain links TRBV6-5 to TRBJ1-1, with 9 bases aligning to TRBD1. The J segment lost 1 base and the V segment lost 7 bases, leaving 1 base of the junction unmatched. The V gene's germline CDR1 is MNHEY and CDR2 SVGAGI. CDR3 length equals 13 residues. The CDR3 DNA follows: TGTGCCAGCAACAGGGGGCCGAACACTGAAGCTTTCTTT. Its translation: CASNRGPNTEAFF.

Here the CDR3 reads CALKGSTANEKLFF. CDR3 coding DNA: TGTGCCCTCAAGGGCTCGACAGCTAATGAAAAACTGTTTTTT. This rearrangement joins TRBV30 to TRBJ1-4; possibly TRBD1 for D (5 bases). Trimming stripped 8 bases from V and 3 bases from J, with 16 bases between. The CDR3 runs 14 residues. Germline V CDR1 and CDR2: GTSNPN, SVGIG (reference sequence).

V and J are TRBV30 and TRBJ1-3, with D perhaps TRBD1 (5 bases). There are 15 residues in the CDR3. CDR1 and CDR2 (germline): GTSNPN, SVGIG (reference sequence). Trimming left V 0 bases short and J 2 bases short, with 11 bases between. The CDR3 DNA reads as TGTGCCTGGAGTGTAGGGCGGGGCCCTGGAAACACCATATATTTT. Translated: CAWSVGRGPGNTIYF.

This chain connects TRBV10-3 to TRBJ1-5; D not certain. CDR3 size: 13 residues. Germline V CDR1 and CDR2: ENHRY, SYGVKD. With 2 bases removed from V and 6 bases from J, the gap between germline ends came to 8 bases. This CDR3 reads CAISEEISQPQHF. The DNA for the CDR3 is TGTGCCATCAGTGAGGAAATTAGTCAGCCCCAGCATTTT.

The V and J genes are TRBV9 and TRBJ1-4; TRBD1 matches 10 bases. V was pared by 0 bases and J by 7 bases, with 6 bases of the junction left unmatched. The CDR3 sequence is 16 residues long. CDR1 and CDR2 (germline): SGDLS, YYNGEE. The CDR3 DNA sequence: TGTGCCAGCAGCGTAGATCGGGACAGGGGAACTGAAAAACTGTTTTTT. Amino acid sequence: CASSVDRDRGTEKLFF.

The V gene is TRBV13, the J gene TRBJ1-1, with D perhaps matching TRBD1 (5 bases). Trimming removed 5 bases from V and 2 bases from J, with 12 bases in between. Germline CDR1 PRHDT, CDR2 FYEKMQ (reference sequence). This CDR3 comprises 14 residues. The CDR3 region has the DNA TGTGCCAGCAGCACTCGGACAACCAACACTGAAGCTTTCTTT. Translation: CASSTRTTNTEAFF.

The V call is TRBV18, the J call TRBJ2-1; 10 nucleotides match TRBD2. The CDR3 covers 16 residues. V lost 3 bases, J lost 5 bases, and 7 bases stayed unmatched. The V gene's germline CDR1 is KGHSH and CDR2 LQKENI. CDR3 region: CASSPPSGRAHNEQFF. CDR3 sequence (DNA): TGTGCCAGCTCACCCCCCAGCGGGAGGGCCCACAATGAGCAGTTCTTC.